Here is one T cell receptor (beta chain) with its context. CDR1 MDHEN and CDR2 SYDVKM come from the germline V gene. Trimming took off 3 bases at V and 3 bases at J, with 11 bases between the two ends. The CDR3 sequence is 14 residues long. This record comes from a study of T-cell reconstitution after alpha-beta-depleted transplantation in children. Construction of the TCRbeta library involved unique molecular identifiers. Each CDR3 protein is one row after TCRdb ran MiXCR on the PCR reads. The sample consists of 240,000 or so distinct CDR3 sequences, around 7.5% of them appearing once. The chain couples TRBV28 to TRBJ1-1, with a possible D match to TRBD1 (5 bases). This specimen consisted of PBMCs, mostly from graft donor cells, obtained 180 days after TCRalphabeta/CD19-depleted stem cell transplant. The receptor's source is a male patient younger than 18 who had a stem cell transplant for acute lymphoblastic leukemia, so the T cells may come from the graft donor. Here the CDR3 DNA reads TGTGCCAGCAGTTTTAGGGGCGGGGACACTGAAGCTTTCTTT. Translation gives CASSFRGGDTEAFF.